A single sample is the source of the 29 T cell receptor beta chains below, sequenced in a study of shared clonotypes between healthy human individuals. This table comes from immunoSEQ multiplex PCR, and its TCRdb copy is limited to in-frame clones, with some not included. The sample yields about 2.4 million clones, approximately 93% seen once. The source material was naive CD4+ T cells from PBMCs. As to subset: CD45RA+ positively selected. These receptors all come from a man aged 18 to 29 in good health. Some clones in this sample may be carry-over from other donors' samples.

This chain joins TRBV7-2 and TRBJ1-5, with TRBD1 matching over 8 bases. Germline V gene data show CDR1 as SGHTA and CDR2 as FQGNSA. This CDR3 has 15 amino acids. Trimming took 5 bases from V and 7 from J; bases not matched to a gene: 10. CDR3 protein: CASSASTGEWQPQHF. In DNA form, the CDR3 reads TGTGCCAGCAGCGCCTCGACAGGGGAGTGGCAGCCCCAGCATTTT.

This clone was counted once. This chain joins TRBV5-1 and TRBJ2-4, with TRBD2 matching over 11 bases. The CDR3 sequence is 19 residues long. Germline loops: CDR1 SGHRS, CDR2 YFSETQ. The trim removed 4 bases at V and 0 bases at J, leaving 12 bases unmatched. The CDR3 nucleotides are TGCGCCAGCAGCGTGTCGCCGGGACTAGCGGATATAGCCAAAAACATTCAGTACTTC. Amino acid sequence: CASSVSPGLADIAKNIQYF.

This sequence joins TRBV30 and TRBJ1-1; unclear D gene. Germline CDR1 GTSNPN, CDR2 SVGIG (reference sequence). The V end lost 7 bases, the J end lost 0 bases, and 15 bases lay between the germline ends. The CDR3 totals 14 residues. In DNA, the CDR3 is TGTGCCTCCCTCGGGCTCTACATGAACACTGAAGCTTTCTTT. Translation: CASLGLYMNTEAFF.

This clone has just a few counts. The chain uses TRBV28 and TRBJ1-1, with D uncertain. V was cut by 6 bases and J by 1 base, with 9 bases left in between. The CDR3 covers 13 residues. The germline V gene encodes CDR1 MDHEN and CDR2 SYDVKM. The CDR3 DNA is TGTGCCAGCAGATTCGACGGGAACACTGAAGCTTTCTTT. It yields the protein CASRFDGNTEAFF.

DNA of the CDR3: TGTGCCAGCAGCCTTCCGCGGGGAGAGAGATCCTACAATGAGCAGTTCTTC. Translation gives CASSLPRGERSYNEQFF. This chain uses TRBV11-2 with TRBJ2-1, with D perhaps matching TRBD2 (6 bases). Per the germline V gene, CDR1 is SGHAT and CDR2 is FQNNGV. The V gene lost 5 bases and the J gene lost 1 base, with 18 bases spanning the gap. The CDR3 totals 17 residues.

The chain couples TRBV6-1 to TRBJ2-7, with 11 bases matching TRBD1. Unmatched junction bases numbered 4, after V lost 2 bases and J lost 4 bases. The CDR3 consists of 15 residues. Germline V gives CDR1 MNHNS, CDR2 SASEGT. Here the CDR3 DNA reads TGTGCCAGCAGTGAAAGGGACAGGGGGGGATACGAGCAGTACTTC. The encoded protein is CASSERDRGGYEQYF.

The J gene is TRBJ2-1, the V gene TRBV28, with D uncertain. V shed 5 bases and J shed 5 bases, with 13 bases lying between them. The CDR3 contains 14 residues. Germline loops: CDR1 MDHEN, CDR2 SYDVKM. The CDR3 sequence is CASSPTPRNNEQFF. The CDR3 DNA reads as TGTGCCAGCAGTCCAACCCCGCGGAACAATGAGCAGTTCTTC. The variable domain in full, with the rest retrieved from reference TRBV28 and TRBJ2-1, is DVKVTQSSRYLVKRTGEKVFLECVQDMDHENMFWYRQDPGLGLRLIYFSYDVKMKEKGDIPEGYSVSREKKERFSLILESASTNQTSMYLCASSPTPRNNEQFFGPGTRLTVL.

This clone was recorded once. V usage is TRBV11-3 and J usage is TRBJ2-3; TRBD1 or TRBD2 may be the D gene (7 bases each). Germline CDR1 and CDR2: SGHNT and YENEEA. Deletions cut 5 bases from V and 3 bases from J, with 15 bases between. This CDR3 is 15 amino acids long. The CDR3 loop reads CASSQGDYRTDTQYF. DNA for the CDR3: TGTGCCAGCAGCCAGGGGGACTACCGGACAGATACGCAGTATTTT.

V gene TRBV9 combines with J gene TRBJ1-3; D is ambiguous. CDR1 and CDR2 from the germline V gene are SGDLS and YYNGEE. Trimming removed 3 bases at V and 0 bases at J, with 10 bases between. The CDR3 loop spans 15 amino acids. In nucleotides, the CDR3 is TGTGCCAGCAGCGCGACGGCCGTCTCTGGAAACACCATATATTTT. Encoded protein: CASSATAVSGNTIYF.

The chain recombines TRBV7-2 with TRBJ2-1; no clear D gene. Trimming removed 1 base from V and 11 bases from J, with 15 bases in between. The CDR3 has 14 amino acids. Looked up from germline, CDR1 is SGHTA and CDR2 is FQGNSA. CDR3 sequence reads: CASSLVFGEVQQFF. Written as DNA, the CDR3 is TGTGCCAGCAGCTTAGTATTCGGAGAAGTACAGCAGTTCTTC.

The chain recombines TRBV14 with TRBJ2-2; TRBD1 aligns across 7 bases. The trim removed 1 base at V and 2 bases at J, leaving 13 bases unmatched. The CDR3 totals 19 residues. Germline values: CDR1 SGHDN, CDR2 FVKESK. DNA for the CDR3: TGTGCCAGCAGCCAAGCAAGGACAGGCCTACCTCCAAACACCGGGGAGCTGTTTTTT. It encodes CASSQARTGLPPNTGELFF.

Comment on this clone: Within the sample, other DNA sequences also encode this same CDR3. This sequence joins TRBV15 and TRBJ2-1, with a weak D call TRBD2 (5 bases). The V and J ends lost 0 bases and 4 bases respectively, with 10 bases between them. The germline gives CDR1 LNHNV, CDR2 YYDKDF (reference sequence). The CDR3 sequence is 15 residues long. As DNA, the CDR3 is TGTGCCACCAGCAGAGATCCCAGCGGATACAATGAGCAGTTCTTC. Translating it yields CATSRDPSGYNEQFF. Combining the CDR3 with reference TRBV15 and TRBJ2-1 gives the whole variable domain DAMVIQNPRYQVTQFGKPVTLSCSQTLNHNVMYWYQQKSSQAPKLLFHYYDKDFNNEADTPDNFQSRRPNTSFCFLDIRSPGLGDTAMYLCATSRDPSGYNEQFFGPGTRLTVL.

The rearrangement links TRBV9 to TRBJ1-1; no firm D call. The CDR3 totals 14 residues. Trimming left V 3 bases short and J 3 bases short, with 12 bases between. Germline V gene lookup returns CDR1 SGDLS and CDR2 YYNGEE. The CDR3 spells CASSASVVDTEAFF. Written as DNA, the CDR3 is TGTGCCAGCAGCGCGTCTGTAGTGGACACTGAAGCTTTCTTT.

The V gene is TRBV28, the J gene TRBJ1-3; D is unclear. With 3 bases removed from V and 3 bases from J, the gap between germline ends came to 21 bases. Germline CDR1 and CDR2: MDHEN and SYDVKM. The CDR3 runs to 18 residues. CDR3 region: CASSFRGRASGVGNTIYF. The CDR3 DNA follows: TGTGCCAGCAGTTTTAGAGGGAGGGCTTCGGGCGTTGGAAACACCATATATTTT.

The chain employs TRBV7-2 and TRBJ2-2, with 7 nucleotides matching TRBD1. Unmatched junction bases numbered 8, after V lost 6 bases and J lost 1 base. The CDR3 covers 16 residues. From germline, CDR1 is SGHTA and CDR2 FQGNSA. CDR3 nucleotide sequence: TGTGCCAGCAGGCGTTGGGGGACAGAGAACACCGGGGAGCTGTTTTTT. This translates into CASRRWGTENTGELFF.

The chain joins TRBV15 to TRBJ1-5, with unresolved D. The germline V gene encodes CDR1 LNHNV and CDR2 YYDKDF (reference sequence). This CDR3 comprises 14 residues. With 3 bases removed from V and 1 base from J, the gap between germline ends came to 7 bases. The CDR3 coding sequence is TGTGCCACCAGCAGTGTCCGAAGCAATCAGCCCCAGCATTTT. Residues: CATSSVRSNQPQHF.

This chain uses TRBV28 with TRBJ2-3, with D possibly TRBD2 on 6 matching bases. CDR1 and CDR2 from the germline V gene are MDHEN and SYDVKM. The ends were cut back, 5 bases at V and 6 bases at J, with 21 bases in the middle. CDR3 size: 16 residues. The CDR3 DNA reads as TGTGCCAGCAGTCCCGGAGGCTCCCGGGGGTTTGATACGCAGTATTTT. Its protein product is CASSPGGSRGFDTQYF.

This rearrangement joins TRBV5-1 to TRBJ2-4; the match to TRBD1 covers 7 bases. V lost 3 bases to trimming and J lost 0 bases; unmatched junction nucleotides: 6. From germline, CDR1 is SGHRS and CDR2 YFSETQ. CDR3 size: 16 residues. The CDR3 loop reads CASSSGQAVAKNIQYF. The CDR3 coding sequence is TGCGCCAGCAGCTCCGGACAGGCCGTAGCCAAAAACATTCAGTACTTC.

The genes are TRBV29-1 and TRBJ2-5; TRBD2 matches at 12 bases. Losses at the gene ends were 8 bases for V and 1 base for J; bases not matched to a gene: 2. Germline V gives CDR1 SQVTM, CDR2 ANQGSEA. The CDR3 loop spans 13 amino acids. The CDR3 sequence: CSLAGGTQETQYF. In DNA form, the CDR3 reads TGCAGCCTAGCGGGAGGGACCCAAGAGACCCAGTACTTC.

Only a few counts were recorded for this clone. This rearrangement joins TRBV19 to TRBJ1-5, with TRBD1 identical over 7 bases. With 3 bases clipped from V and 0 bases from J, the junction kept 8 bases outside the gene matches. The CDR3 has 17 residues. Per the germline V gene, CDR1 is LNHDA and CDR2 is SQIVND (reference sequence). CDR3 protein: CASSILKGTDSNQPQHF. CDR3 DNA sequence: TGTGCCAGTAGTATCTTGAAGGGGACAGATAGCAATCAGCCCCAGCATTTT.

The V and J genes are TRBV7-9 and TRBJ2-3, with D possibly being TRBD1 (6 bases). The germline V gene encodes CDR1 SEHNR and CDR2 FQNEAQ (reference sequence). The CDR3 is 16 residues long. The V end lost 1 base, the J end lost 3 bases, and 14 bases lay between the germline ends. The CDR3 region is CASSLVATGYTDTQYF. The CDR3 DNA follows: TGTGCCAGCAGCTTAGTCGCGACAGGTTATACAGATACGCAGTATTTT.

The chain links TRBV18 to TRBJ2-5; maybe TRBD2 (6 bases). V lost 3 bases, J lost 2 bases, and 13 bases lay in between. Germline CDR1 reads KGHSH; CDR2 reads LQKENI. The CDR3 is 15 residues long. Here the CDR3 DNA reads TGTGCCAGCTCACCCTTCGGGACTGAACAAGAGACCCAGTACTTC. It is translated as CASSPFGTEQETQYF.

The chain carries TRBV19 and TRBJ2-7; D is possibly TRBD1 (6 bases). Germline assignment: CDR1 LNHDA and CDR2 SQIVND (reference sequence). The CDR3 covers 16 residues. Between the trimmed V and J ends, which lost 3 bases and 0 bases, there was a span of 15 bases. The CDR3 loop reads CASSIDTGPSSYEQYF. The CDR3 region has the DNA TGTGCCAGTAGTATTGATACAGGGCCTAGCTCCTACGAGCAGTACTTC.

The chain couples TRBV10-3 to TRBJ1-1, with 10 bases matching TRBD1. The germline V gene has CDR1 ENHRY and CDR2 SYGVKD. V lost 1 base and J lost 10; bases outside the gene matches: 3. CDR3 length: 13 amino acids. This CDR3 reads CAISEFGQGGAFF. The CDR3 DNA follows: TGTGCCATCAGTGAGTTCGGACAGGGGGGAGCTTTCTTT.

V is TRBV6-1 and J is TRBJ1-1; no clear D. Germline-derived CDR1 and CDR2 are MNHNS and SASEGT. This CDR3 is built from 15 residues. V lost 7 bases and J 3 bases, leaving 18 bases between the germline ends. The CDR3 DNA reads TGTGCCAGCACCCCTTCGAGGTTTGGGGACACTGAAGCTTTCTTT. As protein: CASTPSRFGDTEAFF.

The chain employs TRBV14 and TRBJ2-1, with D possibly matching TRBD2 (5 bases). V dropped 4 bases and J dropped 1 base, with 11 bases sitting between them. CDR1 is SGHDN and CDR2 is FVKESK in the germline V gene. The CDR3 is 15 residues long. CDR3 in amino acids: CASSPSSNSYNEQFF. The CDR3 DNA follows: TGTGCCAGCAGCCCTTCTAGCAATTCCTACAATGAGCAGTTCTTC. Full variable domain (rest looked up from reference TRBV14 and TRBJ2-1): EAGVTQFPSHSVIEKGQTVTLRCDPISGHDNLYWYRRVMGKEIKFLLHFVKESKQDESGMPNNRFLAERTGGTYSTLKVQPAELEDSGVYFCASSPSSNSYNEQFFGPGTRLTVL.

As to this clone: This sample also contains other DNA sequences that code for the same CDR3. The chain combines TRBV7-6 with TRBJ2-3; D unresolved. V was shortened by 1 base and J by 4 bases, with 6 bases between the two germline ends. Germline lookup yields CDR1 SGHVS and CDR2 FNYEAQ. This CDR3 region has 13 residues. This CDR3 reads CASSLGSPDTQYF. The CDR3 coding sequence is TGTGCCAGCAGCTTAGGTTCCCCAGATACGCAGTATTTT. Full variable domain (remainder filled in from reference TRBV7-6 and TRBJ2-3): GAGVSQSPRYKVTKRGQDVALRCDPISGHVSLYWYRQALGQGPEFLTYFNYEAQQDKSGLPNDRFSAERPEGSISTLTIQRTEQRDSAMYRCASSLGSPDTQYFGPGTRLTVL.

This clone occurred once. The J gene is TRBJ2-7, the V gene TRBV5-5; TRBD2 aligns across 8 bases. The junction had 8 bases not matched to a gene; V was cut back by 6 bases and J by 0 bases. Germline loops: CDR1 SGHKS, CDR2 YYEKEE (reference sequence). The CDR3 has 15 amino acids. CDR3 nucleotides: TGTGCCAGCATCCCGGGGGGGACTAGCTCCTACGAGCAGTACTTC. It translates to CASIPGGTSSYEQYF. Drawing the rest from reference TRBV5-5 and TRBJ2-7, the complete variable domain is DAGVTQSPTHLIKTRGQQVTLRCSPISGHKSVSWYQQVLGQGPQFIFQYYEKEERGRGNFPDRFSARQFPNYSSELNVNALLLGDSALYLCASIPGGTSSYEQYFGPGTRLTVT.

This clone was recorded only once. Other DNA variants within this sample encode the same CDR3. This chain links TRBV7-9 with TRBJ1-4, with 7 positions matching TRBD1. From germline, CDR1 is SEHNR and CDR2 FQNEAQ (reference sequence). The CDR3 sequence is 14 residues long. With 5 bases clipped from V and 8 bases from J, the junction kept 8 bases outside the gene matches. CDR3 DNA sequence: TGTGCCAGCAGCCAGGGACAGATCAACGAAAAACTGTTTTTT. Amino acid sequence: CASSQGQINEKLFF.